This T cell receptor beta chain was profiled in a study of shared clonotypes between healthy human individuals. CDR1 is SGHNT, CDR2 YYREEE, per germline (reference sequence). Trimming took off 1 base at V and 0 bases at J, with 10 bases between the two ends. The CDR3 loop spans 16 amino acids. Researchers partitioned CD4+ cells into CD45RA+ naive and CD45RA-negative memory subsets. Measured with immunoSEQ multiplex PCR; TCRdb has only the in-frame clones, and not every one. Here the sample spans some 1 million clones, about three quarters being singletons. V is TRBV5-4 and J is TRBJ2-2; D may correspond to TRBD1 or TRBD2 (5 bases each). The sample consisted of memory CD4+ T cells sorted from blood. Sample subset: CD45RA-negative fraction. The sequence came from a man younger than 35 in good health. The DNA for the CDR3 is TGTGCCAGCAGCTTGCGGGGCGGACCGAACACCGGGGAGCTGTTTTTT. This gives the protein CASSLRGGPNTGELFF.